One sample yielded the 13 T cell receptor beta chains listed below, sequenced in a study of early T cells in non-severe SARS-CoV-2 infection. TCRdb fed the 5' RACE reads into MiXCR, producing one record per CDR3 protein. The data show about 60,000 distinct CDR3 sequences, 20% to 25% seen once. The material sequenced was whole blood, taken at baseline. These receptors all come from an adult who was a healthcare worker with PCR-confirmed SARS-CoV-2 infection or an uninfected control (not recorded which).

This clonotype was seen once. The CDR3 reads CASSLGGQTLNEKLFF. DNA of the CDR3: TGCGCCAGCAGCTTGGGAGGACAGACCCTTAATGAAAAACTGTTTTTT. J is TRBJ1-4 and V is TRBV5-1, with D perhaps TRBD1 (6 bases). V was clipped by 0 bases and J by 4 bases, with 13 bases between them. Germline V gene data show CDR1 as SGHRS and CDR2 as YFSETQ. The CDR3 is made up of 16 amino acids.

The chain couples TRBV29-1 to TRBJ1-2; no definite D call. The CDR3 is 11 amino acids. The germline V gene has CDR1 SQVTM and CDR2 ANQGSEA. Trimming pared 5 bases from V and 5 bases from J, leaving 9 bases between. In DNA form, the CDR3 reads TGCAGCGTTCGGGGTTTGTATGGCTACACCTTC. This translates into CSVRGLYGYTF.

The rearrangement uses TRBV7-9 and TRBJ2-5, with D perhaps matching TRBD1 (6 bases). Germline-derived CDR1 and CDR2 are SEHNR and FQNEAQ (reference sequence). The germline V and J ends were trimmed by 4 bases and 5 bases, with 17 bases remaining between them. CDR3 length equals 15 residues. The CDR3 nucleotides are TGTGCCAGCAGCTCCCTGGACAGCCCCGGGGAGACCCAGTACTTC. It specifies CASSSLDSPGETQYF.

The V gene is TRBV4-1, the J gene TRBJ1-4, with a possible D match to TRBD1 (5 bases). This CDR3 contains 14 residues. Germline V gives CDR1 MGHRA, CDR2 YSYEKL. Trimming stripped 5 bases from V and 7 bases from J, with 14 bases between. CDR3 loop: CASSSGPKVEKLFF. As DNA, the CDR3 is TGCGCCAGCAGCTCAGGGCCCAAAGTTGAAAAACTGTTTTTT.

CDR3 residues: CSALEGGGEGTQYF. The CDR3 bases are TGCAGCGCCCTGGAAGGGGGGGGCGAGGGGACGCAGTATTTT. The rearrangement links TRBV20-1 to TRBJ2-3, with TRBD2 as a possible D gene (7 bases). The CDR3 spans 14 residues. Germline loops: CDR1 DFQATT, CDR2 SNEGSKA (reference sequence).

The chain carries TRBV3-1 and TRBJ2-2; 7 bases agree with TRBD2. The CDR3 runs 16 residues. The germline CDR1 and CDR2 sequences are LGHDT and YNNKEL (reference sequence). V was clipped by 1 base and J by 4 bases; unmatched bases: 6. CDR3 region: CASSQGNVAGTGELFF. The CDR3 nucleotides read TGTGCCAGCAGCCAAGGAAATGTAGCGGGCACCGGGGAGCTGTTTTTT.

V gene TRBV30 combines with J gene TRBJ1-1; TRBD1 is a possible D gene (6 bases). CDR1 and CDR2 (germline): GTSNPN, SVGIG (reference sequence). The CDR3 is made up of 13 amino acids. V was cut by 1 base and J by 8 bases, with 14 bases left in between. The CDR3 loop reads CAWSDMLGGEAFF. The CDR3 DNA reads TGTGCCTGGAGTGATATGTTAGGGGGGGAAGCTTTCTTT.

CDR3 protein: CASSYVAGIGTEAFF. The CDR3 DNA reads as TGTGCCAGCAGTTACGTAGCAGGGATCGGCACTGAAGCTTTCTTT. The gene calls are TRBV7-2 and TRBJ1-1, with a possible D match to TRBD1 (5 bases). CDR1 and CDR2 from the germline V gene are SGHTA and FQGNSA. The germline V and J ends were trimmed by 6 bases and 4 bases, with 18 bases remaining between them. There are 15 residues in the CDR3.

This clonotype was picked up many times. The chain has TRBV12-3 or TRBV12-4 and TRBJ1-2; no clear D. The CDR3 consists of 13 residues. V dropped 4 bases and J dropped 8 bases, with 14 bases sitting between them. The CDR3 loop is CASSSTQSLGYTF. Written as DNA, the CDR3 is TGTGCCAGCAGTTCCACCCAGTCTCTAGGCTACACCTTC.

V and J are TRBV7-9 and TRBJ2-3; maybe TRBD1 (5 bases). CDR1 is SEHNR and CDR2 is FQNEAQ in the germline V gene (reference sequence). The CDR3 has 15 residues. Trimming removed 5 bases from V and 0 bases from J, with 12 bases in between. CDR3 sequence reads: CASSPNRISTDTQYF. The CDR3 DNA sequence: TGTGCCAGCAGCCCAAACAGGATAAGCACAGATACGCAGTATTTT.

This clonotype was seen a handful of times. The chain joins TRBV27 to TRBJ2-2; weak D call: TRBD2 (5 bases). V lost 4 bases and J 4 bases, leaving 16 bases between the germline ends. CDR3 length: 16 amino acids. Germline CDR1 is MNHEY and CDR2 is SMNVEV (reference sequence). The CDR3 loop is CASSSSPGVLTGELFF. The CDR3 coding sequence is TGTGCCAGCAGTTCCTCCCCCGGGGTGCTCACCGGGGAGCTGTTTTTT.

The chain employs TRBV27 and TRBJ1-6; the D is unclear. V shed 2 bases and J shed 8 bases, with 7 bases lying between them. The CDR3 totals 13 residues. Germline assignment: CDR1 MNHEY and CDR2 SMNVEV (reference sequence). Here the CDR3 reads CASSLDGYSPLHF. The CDR3 nucleotides are TGTGCCAGCAGTTTAGACGGATATTCACCCCTCCACTTT.

The CDR3 protein is CATLGGQNYIQYF. For the CDR3, the DNA is TGTGCCACCCTTGGGGGACAGAATTACATTCAGTACTTC. The chain combines TRBV15 with TRBJ2-4, with 7 bases that match TRBD1. The CDR3 sequence is 13 residues long. The J segment lost 8 bases and the V segment lost 8 bases, leaving 9 bases of the junction unmatched. Germline CDR1 LNHNV, CDR2 YYDKDF (reference sequence).